This T cell receptor (beta chain) appears in the sequencing data of a study of T-cell memory formation after mild COVID-19. The wider study: Largely donor-specific TCR clusters were found.

A remark on this clonotype: What it recognizes is unknown.

Trimming removed 1 base at V and 5 bases at J, with 8 bases between. Germline V CDR1 and CDR2: KGHDR, SFDVKD. The CDR3 contains 14 residues. In TCRdb, the 5' RACE reads were re-called with MiXCR into one record per CDR3 protein. The table lists roughly 100,000 distinct CDR3 sequences, over 10% of them singletons, with around 25% in the top ten. Study conclusions and caveats: Chiefly within CM and EM were the contracting CD4+ clones; CD8+ ones were within EMRA. Pre-infection memory carried some responding clones, suggesting that cross-reactive memory joined. Clones contracting day 15 to 85 were balanced CD4/CD8; later expanders leaned CD4+.

V gene TRBV24-1 combines with J gene TRBJ1-5; D unclear. Material: PBMCs or a T cell subset sorted from them (not recorded which). This sequence was found in an adult woman who had mild COVID-19 (a few samples of this study predate the infection). Cell type and time point are not known. The CDR3 reads CATSDFTQDQPQHF. CDR3 bases: TGTGCCACCAGTGATTTTACTCAGGATCAGCCCCAGCATTTT.